This TCR beta chain was captured by sequencing in a study of T cells in Graves' hyperthyroidism and ophthalmopathy. Study-wide results and caveats: Most expanded thyroid clonotypes above 0.001 also appeared in blood.

Researchers took RNA transcripts and amplified the TCR beta CDR3 regions from them. HTBI primers were the set used in a first-round RT-PCR of the TCR CDR3. TCRdb called the multiplex PCR reads again in MiXCR, with one record for every CDR3 protein. The sample yields about 640,000 distinct CDR3 sequences, less than 25% seen once. The study left out patients who had uncontrolled infection, other autoimmune disease, pregnancy or lactation. Diagnoses used clinical symptoms, serum thyroxine and TRAb, thyroid ultrasound and orbital computed tomography. In the case of this clonotype: The antigen remains undetermined.

V was clipped by 4 bases and J by 6 bases, with 11 bases between them. Germline V gene lookup returns CDR1 SGHDT and CDR2 YYEEEE. CDR3 size: 13 residues. The receptor's source is a man under 40 with Graves' ophthalmopathy. The rearrangement uses TRBV5-6 and TRBJ2-1; D is uncertain. Specimen: blood. The CDR3 bases are TGTGCCAGCAGCCGGAGAAGTTTCAATGAGCAGTTCTTC. Protein sequence: CASSRRSFNEQFF.